The T cell receptor (beta chain) described here comes from a study of blood T cell repertoires in COVID-19. For the study at large: Acute-phase and convalescent COVID-19 samples originated in the United States, Italy and Spain. PBMCs, B-cell-depleted T cells, or T cells were the source of the cDNA or gDNA that made up the material.

In the authors' methods: Estimates of nucleated cell counts were drawn from the amplification of reference gene primers. This table comes from immunoSEQ multiplex PCR, and its TCRdb copy is limited to in-frame clones, with some not included. V and J calls and clone size are those listed in that table; D and trimming were worked out from the DNA. The sample includes under 300,000 clones, about four fifths seen only once; the top ten take approximately 1.8%. The CDR3 length is 15 residues. Germline-derived CDR1 and CDR2 are SGHTA and FQGNSA. Trimming took 3 bases from V and 0 from J, leaving 11 bases between them.

The sequence came from a man aged 30 to 45 who had recovered from COVID-19. J is TRBJ2-5 and V is TRBV7-2; no firm D call. Sequencing input: peripheral blood. CDR3 DNA sequence: TGTGCCAGCAGCTTCCCTGACTGGGACCAAGAGACCCAGTACTTC. This translates into CASSFPDWDQETQYF.